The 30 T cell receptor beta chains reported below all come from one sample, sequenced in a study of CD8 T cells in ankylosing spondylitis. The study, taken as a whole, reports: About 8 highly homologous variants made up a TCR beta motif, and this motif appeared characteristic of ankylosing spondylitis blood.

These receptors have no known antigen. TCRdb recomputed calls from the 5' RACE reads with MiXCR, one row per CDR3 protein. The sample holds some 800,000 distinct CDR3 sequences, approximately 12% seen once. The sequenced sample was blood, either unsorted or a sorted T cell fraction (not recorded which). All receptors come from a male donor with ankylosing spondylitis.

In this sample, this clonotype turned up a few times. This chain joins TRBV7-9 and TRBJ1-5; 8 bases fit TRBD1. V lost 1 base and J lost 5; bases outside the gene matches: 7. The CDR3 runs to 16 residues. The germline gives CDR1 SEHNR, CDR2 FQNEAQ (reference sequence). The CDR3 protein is CASSLGTGRFDQPQHF. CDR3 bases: TGTGCCAGCAGCTTAGGGACAGGGAGGTTCGATCAGCCCCAGCATTTT.

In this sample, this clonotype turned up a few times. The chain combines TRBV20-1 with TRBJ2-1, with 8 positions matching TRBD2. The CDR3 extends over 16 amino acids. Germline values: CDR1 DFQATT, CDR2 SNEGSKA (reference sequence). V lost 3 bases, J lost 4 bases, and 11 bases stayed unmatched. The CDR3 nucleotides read TGCAGTGCTAGGGGCGCGGGGGGAGGAGTATACAATGAGCAGTTCTTC. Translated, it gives CSARGAGGGVYNEQFF.

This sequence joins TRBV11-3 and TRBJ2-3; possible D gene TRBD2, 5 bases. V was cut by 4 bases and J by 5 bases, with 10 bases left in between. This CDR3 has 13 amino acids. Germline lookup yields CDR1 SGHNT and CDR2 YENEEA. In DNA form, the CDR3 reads TGTGCCAGCAGCTCACTAGTAGGAGATACGCAGTATTTT. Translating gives CASSSLVGDTQYF.

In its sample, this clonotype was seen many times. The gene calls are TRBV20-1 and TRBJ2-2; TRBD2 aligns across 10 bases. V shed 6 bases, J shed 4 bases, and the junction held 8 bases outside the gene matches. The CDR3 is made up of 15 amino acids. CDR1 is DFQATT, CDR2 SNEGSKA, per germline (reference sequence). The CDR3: CSARLSGRSTGELFF. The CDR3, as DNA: TGCAGTGCCAGACTTAGCGGGAGGTCCACCGGGGAGCTGTTTTTT.

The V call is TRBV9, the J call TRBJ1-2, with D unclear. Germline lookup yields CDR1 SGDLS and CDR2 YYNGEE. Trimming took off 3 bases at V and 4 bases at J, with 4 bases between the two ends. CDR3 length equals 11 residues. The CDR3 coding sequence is TGTGCCAGCAGCGAGGTCTATGGCTACACCTTC. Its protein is CASSEVYGYTF.

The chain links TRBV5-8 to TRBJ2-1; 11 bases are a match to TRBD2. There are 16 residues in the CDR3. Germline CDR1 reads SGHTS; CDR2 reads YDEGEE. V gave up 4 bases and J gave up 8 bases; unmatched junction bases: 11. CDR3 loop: CASSRVVAGGIDEQFF. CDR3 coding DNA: TGTGCCAGCAGCCGAGTGGTAGCGGGAGGGATCGATGAGCAGTTCTTC.

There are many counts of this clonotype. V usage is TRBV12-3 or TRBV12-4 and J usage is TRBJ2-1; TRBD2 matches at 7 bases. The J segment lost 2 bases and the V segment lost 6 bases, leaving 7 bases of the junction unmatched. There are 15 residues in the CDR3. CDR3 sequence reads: CASRRLADPYNEQFF. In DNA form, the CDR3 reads TGTGCCAGCAGAAGACTAGCCGATCCCTACAATGAGCAGTTCTTC.

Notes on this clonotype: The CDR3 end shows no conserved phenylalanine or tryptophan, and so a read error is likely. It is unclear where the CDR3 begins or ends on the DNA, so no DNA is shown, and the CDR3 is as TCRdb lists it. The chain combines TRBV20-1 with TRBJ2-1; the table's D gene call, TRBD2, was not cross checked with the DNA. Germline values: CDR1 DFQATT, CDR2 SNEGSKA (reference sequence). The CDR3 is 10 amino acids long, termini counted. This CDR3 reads CSARDNGDSL.

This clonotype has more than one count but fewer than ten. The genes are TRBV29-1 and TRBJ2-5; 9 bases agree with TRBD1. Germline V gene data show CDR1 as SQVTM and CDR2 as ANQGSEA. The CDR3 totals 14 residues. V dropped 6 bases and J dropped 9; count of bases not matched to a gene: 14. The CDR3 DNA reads TGCAGCGTCCAAAGGGGGACAGGGCTTCAAGCCCAGTACTTC. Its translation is CSVQRGTGLQAQYF.

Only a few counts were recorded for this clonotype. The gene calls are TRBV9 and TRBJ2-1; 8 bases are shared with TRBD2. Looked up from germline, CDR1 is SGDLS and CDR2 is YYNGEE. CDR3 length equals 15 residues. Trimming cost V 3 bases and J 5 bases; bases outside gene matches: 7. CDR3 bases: TGTGCCAGCAGCGCTCTAGCGGGCTACGACAATGAGCAGTTCTTC. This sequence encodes CASSALAGYDNEQFF.

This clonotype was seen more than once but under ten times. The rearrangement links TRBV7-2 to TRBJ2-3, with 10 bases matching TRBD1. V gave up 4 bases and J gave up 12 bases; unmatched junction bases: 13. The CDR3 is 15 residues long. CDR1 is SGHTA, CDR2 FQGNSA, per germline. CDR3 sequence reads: CASSWVPGQGPDQYF. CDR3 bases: TGTGCCAGCAGCTGGGTCCCGGGACAGGGGCCCGATCAGTATTTT.

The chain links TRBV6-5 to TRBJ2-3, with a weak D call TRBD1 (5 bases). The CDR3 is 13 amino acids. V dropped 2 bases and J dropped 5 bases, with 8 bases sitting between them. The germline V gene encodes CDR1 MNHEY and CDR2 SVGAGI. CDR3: CASSYIREDTQYF. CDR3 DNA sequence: TGTGCCAGCAGTTACATCAGGGAAGATACGCAGTATTTT.

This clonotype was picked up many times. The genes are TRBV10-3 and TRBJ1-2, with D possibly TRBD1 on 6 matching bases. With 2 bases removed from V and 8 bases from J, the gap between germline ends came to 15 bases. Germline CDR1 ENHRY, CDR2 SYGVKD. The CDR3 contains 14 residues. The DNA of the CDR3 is TGTGCCATCAGTGAGCCACGGGGGCGAAGGGGCTACACCTTC. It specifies CAISEPRGRRGYTF.

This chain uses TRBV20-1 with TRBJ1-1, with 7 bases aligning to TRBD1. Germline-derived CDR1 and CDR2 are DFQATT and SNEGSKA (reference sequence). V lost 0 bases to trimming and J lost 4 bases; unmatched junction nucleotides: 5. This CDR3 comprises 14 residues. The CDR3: CSARERDSFTEAFF. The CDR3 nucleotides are TGCAGTGCTAGAGAACGGGACAGCTTCACTGAAGCTTTCTTT.

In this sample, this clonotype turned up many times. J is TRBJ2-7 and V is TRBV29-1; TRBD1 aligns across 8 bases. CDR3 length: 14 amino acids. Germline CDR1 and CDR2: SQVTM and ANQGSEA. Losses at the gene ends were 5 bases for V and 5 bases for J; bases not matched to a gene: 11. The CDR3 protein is CSVLRDRQVDEQYF. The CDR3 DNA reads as TGCAGCGTTCTACGGGACAGGCAGGTGGACGAGCAGTACTTC.

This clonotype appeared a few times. The chain's CDR3 is CASSLPPGSTDTQYF. In DNA form, the CDR3 reads TGCGCCAGCAGCTTGCCCCCAGGGAGCACAGATACGCAGTATTTT. The chain carries TRBV5-1 and TRBJ2-3; D might be TRBD1 (5 bases). The V gene lost 1 base and the J gene lost 0 bases, with 9 bases spanning the gap. Germline CDR1 and CDR2: SGHRS and YFSETQ. The CDR3 spans 15 residues.

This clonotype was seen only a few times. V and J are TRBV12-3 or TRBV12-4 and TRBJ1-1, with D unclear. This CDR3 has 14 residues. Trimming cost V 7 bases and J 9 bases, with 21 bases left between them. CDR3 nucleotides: TGTGCCAGCAAAAACCGCATCCTGAAGTCTCAAGCTTTCTTT. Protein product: CASKNRILKSQAFF.

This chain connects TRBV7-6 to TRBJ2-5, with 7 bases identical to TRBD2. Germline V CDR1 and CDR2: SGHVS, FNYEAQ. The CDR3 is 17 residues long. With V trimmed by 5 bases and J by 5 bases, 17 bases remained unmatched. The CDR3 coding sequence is TGTGCCAGCAGCCGAAAACCGCGGGGGAGCCCTTGGGAGACCCAGTACTTC. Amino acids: CASSRKPRGSPWETQYF.

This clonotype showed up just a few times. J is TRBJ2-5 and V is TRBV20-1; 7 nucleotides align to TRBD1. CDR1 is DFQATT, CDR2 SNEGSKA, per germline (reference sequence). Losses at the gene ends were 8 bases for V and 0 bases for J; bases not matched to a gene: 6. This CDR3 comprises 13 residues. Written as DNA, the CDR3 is TGCAGTTTAACAGGGGAATACCAAGAGACCCAGTACTTC. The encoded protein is CSLTGEYQETQYF.

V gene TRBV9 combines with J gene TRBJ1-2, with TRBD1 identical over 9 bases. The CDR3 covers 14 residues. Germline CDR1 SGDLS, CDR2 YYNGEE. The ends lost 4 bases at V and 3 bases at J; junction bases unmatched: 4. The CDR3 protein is CASSPRQGDYGYTF. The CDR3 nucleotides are TGTGCCAGCAGCCCACGACAGGGGGACTATGGCTACACCTTC.

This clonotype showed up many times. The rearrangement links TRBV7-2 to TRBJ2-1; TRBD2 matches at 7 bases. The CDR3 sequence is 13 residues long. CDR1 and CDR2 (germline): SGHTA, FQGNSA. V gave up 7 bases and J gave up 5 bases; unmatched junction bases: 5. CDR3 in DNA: TGTGCCAGCACCCTTGGGACTAACAATGAGCAGTTCTTC. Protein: CASTLGTNNEQFF.

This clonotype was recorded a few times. CDR3 DNA sequence: TGTGCCAGCAGCCCACGTGGGACACTTAGAAATCAGCCCCAGCATTTT. Translating it yields CASSPRGTLRNQPQHF. The chain recombines TRBV11-2 with TRBJ1-5; possibly TRBD1 for D (6 bases). CDR1 is SGHAT and CDR2 is FQNNGV in the germline V gene. V was shortened by 5 bases and J by 4 bases, with 18 bases between the two germline ends. This CDR3 contains 16 residues.

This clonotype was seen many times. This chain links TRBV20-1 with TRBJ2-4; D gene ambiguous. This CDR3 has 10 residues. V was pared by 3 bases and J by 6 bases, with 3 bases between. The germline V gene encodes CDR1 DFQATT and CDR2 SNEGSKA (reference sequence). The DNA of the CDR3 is TGCAGTGCTAGTCGAAACATTCAGTACTTC. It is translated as CSASRNIQYF.

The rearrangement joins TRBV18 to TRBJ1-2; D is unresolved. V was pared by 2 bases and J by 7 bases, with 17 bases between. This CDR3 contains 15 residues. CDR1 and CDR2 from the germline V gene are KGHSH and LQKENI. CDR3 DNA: TGTGCCAGCTCACCATACACCACCTGGGATCCTGGCTACACCTTC. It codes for CASSPYTTWDPGYTF.

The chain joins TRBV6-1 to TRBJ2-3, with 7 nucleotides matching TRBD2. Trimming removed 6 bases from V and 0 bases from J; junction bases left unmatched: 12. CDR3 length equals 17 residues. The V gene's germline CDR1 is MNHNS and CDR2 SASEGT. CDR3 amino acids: CASSLRRVSGSTDTQYF. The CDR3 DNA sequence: TGTGCCAGCAGCCTACGGAGGGTTAGCGGGAGCACAGATACGCAGTATTTT.

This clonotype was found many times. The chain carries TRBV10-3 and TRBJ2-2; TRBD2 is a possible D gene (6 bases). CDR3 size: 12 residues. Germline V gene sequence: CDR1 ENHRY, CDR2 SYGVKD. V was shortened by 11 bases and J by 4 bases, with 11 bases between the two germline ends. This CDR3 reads CAAGPFTGELFF. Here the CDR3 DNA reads TGTGCCGCGGGACCGTTCACCGGGGAGCTGTTTTTT.

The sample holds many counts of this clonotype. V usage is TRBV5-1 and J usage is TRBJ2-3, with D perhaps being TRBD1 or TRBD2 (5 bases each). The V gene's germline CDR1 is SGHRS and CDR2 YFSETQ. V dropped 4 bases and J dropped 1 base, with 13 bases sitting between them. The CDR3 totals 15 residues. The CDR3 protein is CASSEGTVRTDTQYF. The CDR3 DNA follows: TGCGCCAGCAGCGAGGGGACGGTGCGCACAGATACGCAGTATTTT. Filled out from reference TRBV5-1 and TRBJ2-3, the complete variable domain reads KAGVTQTPRYLIKTRGQQVTLSCSPISGHRSVSWYQQTPGQGLQFLFEYFSETQRNKGNFPGRFSGRQFSNSRSEMNVSTLELGDSALYLCASSEGTVRTDTQYFGPGTRLTVL.

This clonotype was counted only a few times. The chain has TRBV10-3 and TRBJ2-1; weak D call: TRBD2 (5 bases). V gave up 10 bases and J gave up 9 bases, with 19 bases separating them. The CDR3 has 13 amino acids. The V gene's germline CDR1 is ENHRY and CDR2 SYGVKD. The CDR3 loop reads CATQLGSESEQFF. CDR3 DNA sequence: TGTGCCACCCAACTAGGTAGTGAAAGTGAGCAGTTCTTC.

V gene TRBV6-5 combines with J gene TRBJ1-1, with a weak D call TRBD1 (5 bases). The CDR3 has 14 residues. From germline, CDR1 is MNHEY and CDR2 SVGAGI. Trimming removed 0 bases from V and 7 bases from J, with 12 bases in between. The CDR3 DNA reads TGTGCCAGCAGTTACTCGCGGGGGTCCTTTGAAGCTTTCTTT. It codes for CASSYSRGSFEAFF.

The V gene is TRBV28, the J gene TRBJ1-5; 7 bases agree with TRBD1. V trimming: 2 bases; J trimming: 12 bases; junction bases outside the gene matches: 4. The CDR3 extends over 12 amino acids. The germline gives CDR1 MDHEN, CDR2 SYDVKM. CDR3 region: CASSLPQGFQHF. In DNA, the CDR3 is TGTGCCAGCAGTTTACCACAGGGGTTCCAGCATTTT.